This note documents a single T cell receptor (beta chain) sequence. The data were produced by immunoSEQ multiplex PCR, yet TCRdb's version contains in-frame clones alone and is incomplete. The sample carries roughly 120,000 clones, approximately 88% recorded once. CDR1 and CDR2 (germline): SGHTA, FQGNSA. Trimming pared 1 base from V and 7 bases from J, leaving 8 bases between. The CDR3 runs to 14 residues. The sample comes from a study of T cell responses to AZD1222 COVID-19 vaccine. This chain links TRBV7-2 with TRBJ1-6; D remains ambiguous. This receptor was obtained from an adult in good health. Here the sequenced sample was peripheral blood, taken on day 0 of AZD1222 vaccination. The CDR3 bases are TGTGCCAGCAGCTTAGGAGGAGGAAATTCACCCCTCCACTTT. This translates into CASSLGGGNSPLHF.